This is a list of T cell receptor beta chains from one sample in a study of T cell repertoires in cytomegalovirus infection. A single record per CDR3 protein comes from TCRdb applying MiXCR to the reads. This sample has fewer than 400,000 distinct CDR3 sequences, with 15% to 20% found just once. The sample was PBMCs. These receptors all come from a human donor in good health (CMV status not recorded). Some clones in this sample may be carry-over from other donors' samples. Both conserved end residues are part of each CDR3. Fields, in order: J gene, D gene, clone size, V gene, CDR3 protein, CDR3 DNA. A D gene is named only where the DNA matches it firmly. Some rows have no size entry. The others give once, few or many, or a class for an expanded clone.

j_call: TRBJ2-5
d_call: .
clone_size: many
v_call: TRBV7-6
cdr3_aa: CASSLDAGHQETQYF
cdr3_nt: TGTGCCAGCAGCTTAGACGCCGGTCATCAAGAGACCCAGTACTTC

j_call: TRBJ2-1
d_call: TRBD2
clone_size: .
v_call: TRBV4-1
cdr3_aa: CASSQGAGLGSNEQFF
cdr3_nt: TGCGCCAGCAGCCAAGGTGCGGGACTAGGCTCCAATGAGCAGTTCTTC

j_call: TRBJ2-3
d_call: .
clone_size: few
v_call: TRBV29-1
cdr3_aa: CSVDRGAYTDTQYF
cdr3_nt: TGCAGCGTTGATCGGGGGGCGTACACAGATACGCAGTATTTT

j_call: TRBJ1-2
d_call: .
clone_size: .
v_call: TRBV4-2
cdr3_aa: CASSQDGGVRDYGYTF
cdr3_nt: TGTGCCAGCAGCCAAGATGGTGGGGTTAGGGACTATGGCTACACCTTC

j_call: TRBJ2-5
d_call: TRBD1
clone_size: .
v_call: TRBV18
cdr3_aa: CASSPLPDRGHQETQYF
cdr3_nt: TGTGCCAGCTCACCACTTCCGGACAGGGGCCACCAAGAGACCCAGTACTTC

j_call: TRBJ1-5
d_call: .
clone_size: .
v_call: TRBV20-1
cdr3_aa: CSARRGFVGNQPQHF
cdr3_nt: TGCAGTGCCCGCCGGGGGTTTGTGGGCAATCAGCCCCAGCATTTT

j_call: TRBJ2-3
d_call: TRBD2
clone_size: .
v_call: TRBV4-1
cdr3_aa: CASSLRGDPTDTQYF
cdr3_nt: TGCGCCAGCAGCCTACGGGGGGATCCCACAGATACGCAGTATTTT

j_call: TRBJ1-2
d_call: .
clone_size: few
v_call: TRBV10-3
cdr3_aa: CAISESQGGGYTF
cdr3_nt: TGTGCCATCAGTGAGTCACAGGGAGGTGGCTACACCTTC

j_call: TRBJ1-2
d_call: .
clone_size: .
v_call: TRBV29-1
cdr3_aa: CSVRGGQGYTF
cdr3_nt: TGCAGCGTGAGGGGGGGGCAGGGCTACACCTTC

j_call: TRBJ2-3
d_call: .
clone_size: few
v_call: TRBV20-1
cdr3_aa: CSARDPRGRSTDTQYF
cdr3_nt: TGCAGTGCTAGAGATCCCAGGGGTAGGAGCACAGATACGCAGTATTTT

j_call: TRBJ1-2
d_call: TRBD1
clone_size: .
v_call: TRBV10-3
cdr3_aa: CAIKPGTGIVDYGYTF
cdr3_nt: TGTGCCATCAAACCCGGGACAGGGATCGTTGACTATGGCTACACCTTC

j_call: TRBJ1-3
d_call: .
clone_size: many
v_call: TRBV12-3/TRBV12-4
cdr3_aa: CASTRSGNTIYF
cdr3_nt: TGTGCCAGCACCCGGTCTGGAAACACCATATATTTT

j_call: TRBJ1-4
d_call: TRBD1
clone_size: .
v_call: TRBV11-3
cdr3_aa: CASILQNPRTGATNEKLFF
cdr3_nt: TGTGCCAGCATCCTCCAGAACCCTAGGACAGGAGCAACTAATGAAAAACTGTTTTTT

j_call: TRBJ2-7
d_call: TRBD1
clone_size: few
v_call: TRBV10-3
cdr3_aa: CAISGLTGGTYEQYF
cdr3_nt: TGTGCCATCAGTGGCCTTACAGGGGGCACCTACGAGCAGTACTTC

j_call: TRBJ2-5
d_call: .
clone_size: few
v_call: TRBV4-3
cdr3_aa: CASSQGGRETQYF
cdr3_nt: TGCGCCAGCAGCCAAGGTGGGAGAGAGACCCAGTACTTC

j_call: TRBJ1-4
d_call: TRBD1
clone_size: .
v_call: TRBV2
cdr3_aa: CASKGQGGEKLFF
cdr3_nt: TGTGCCAGCAAGGGACAGGGGGGTGAAAAACTGTTTTTT

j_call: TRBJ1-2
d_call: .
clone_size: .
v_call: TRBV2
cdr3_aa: CASSEGLERRGYTF
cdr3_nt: TGTGCCAGCAGTGAAGGTTTAGAGCGGCGTGGCTACACCTTC

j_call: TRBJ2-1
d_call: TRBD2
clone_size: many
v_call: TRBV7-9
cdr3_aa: CASSLSGGGRNEQFF
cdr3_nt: TGTGCCAGCAGCTTAAGCGGGGGGGGCCGGAATGAGCAGTTCTTC

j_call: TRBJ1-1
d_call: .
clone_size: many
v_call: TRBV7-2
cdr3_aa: CASSLYEGRRDTEAFF
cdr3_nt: TGTGCCAGCAGCTTATACGAGGGCAGGCGGGACACTGAAGCTTTCTTT

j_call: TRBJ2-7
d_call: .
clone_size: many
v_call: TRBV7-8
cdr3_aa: CASSLTDPWAYEQYF
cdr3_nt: TGTGCCAGCAGCTTGACCGACCCGTGGGCTTACGAGCAGTACTTC

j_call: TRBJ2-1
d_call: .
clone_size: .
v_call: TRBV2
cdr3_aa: CASSEWLARNEQFF
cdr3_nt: TGTGCCAGCAGTGAATGGCTAGCGAGGAATGAGCAGTTCTTC

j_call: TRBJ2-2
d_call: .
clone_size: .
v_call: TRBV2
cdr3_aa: CASQGQPNTGELFF
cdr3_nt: TGTGCCAGCCAGGGACAACCGAACACCGGGGAGCTGTTTTTT

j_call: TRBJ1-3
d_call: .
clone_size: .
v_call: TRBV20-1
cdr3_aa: CSARDPTKGNTIYF
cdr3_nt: TGCAGTGCTAGAGATCCGACAAAGGGAAACACCATATATTTT

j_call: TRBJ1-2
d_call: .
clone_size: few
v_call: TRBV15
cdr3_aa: CATSREGLNYGYTF
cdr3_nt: TGTGCCACCAGCAGAGAAGGGCTTAACTATGGCTACACCTTC

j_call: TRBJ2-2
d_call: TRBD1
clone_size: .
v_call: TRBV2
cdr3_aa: CASSKTGTGVDGELFF
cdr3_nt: TGTGCCAGCAGCAAGACAGGGACAGGGGTGGACGGGGAGCTGTTTTTT

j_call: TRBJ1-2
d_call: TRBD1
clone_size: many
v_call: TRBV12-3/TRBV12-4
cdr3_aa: CATRDSSYGYTF
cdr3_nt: TGTGCCACCCGGGACAGTTCGTATGGCTACACCTTC

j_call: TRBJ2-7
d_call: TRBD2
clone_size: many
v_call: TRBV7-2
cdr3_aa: CASSWLAGDSYEQYF
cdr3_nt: TGTGCCAGCAGCTGGCTAGCGGGTGATTCCTACGAGCAGTACTTC

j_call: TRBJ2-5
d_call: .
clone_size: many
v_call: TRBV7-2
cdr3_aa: CASSPYRWETQYF
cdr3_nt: TGTGCCAGCAGCCCCTATCGGTGGGAGACCCAGTACTTC

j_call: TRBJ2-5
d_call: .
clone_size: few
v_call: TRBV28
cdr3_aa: CASTNPDQETQYF
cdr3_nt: TGTGCCAGCACGAACCCCGACCAAGAGACCCAGTACTTC

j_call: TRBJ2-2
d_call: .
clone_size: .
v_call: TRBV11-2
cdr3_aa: CASSWGATNTGELFF
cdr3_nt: TGTGCCAGCAGCTGGGGGGCCACGAACACCGGGGAGCTGTTTTTT

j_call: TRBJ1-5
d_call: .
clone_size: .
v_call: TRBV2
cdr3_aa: CASSPRGGRNQPQHF
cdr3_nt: TGTGCCAGCAGCCCTCGGGGGGGACGGAATCAGCCCCAGCATTTT

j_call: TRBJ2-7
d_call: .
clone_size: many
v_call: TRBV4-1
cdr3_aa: CASSQGGEFDEQYF
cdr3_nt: TGCGCCAGCAGCCAAGGAGGGGAATTCGACGAGCAGTACTTC

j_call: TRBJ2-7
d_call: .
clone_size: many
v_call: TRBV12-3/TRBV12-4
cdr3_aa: CASSSSRVQAYEQYF
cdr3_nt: TGTGCCAGCAGTTCCTCTCGGGTTCAGGCCTACGAGCAGTACTTC

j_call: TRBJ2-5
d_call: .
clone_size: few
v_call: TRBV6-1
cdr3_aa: CASSERMVEETQYF
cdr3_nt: TGTGCCAGCAGTGAAAGGATGGTGGAGGAGACCCAGTACTTC

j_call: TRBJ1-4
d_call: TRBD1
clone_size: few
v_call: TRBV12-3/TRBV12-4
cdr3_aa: CASRLGGPGGEKLFF
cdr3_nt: TGTGCCAGCAGGCTCGGAGGCCCAGGGGGGGAAAAACTGTTTTTT

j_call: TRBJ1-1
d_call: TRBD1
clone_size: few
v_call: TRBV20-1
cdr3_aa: CRGGGNTEAFF
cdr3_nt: TGCAGAGGGGGCGGGAACACTGAAGCTTTCTTT

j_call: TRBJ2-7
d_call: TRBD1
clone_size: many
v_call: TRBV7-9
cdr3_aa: CASSWGTGENSYEQYF
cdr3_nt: TGTGCCAGCAGCTGGGGTACAGGGGAAAACTCCTACGAGCAGTACTTC

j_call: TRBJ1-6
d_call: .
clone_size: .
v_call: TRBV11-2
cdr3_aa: CASSPVLGPYNSPLHF
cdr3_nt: TGTGCCAGCAGCCCCGTCCTGGGGCCCTATAATTCACCCCTCCACTTT

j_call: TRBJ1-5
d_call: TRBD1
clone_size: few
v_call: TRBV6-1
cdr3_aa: CASSPGQYSNQPQHF
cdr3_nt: TGTGCCAGCAGTCCGGGACAGTATAGCAATCAGCCCCAGCATTTT

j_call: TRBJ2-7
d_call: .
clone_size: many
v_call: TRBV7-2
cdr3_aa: CASSPKGVGDYEQYF
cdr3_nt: TGTGCCAGCAGTCCTAAGGGTGTTGGGGACTACGAGCAGTACTTC

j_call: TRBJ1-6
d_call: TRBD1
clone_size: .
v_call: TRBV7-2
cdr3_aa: CASSRGQGYSPLHF
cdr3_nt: TGTGCCAGCAGCCGTGGACAGGGGTATTCACCCCTCCACTTT

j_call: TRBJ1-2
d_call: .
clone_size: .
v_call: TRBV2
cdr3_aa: CASSENGSGVNYGYTF
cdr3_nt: TGTGCCAGCAGTGAAAATGGGTCAGGGGTTAACTATGGCTACACCTTC

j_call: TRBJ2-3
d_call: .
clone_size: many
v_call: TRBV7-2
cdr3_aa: CASSSSTDTQYF
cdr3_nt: TGTGCCAGCAGCTCTAGCACAGATACGCAGTATTTT

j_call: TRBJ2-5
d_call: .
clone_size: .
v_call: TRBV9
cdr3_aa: CASSVATQETQYF
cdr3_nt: TGTGCCAGCAGCGTGGCAACGCAAGAGACCCAGTACTTC

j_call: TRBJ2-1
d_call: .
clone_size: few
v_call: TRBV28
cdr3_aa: CASTLGPGLAYNEQFF
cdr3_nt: TGTGCCAGCACCCTGGGCCCGGGATTGGCCTACAATGAGCAGTTCTTC

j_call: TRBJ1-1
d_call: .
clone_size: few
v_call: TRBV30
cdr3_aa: CAWSVLSEAFF
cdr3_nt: TGTGCCTGGAGTGTACTCTCTGAAGCTTTCTTT

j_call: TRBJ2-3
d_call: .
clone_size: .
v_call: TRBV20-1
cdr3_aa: CSARDGTPEEQYF
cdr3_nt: TGCAGTGCTAGAGATGGGACTCCAGAGGAGCAGTATTTT

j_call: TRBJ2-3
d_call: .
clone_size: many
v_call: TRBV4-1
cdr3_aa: CASSKSAGTDTQYF
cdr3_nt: TGCGCCAGCAGCAAATCGGCGGGGACAGATACGCAGTATTTT

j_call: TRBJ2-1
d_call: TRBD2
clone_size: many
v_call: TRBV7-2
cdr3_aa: CASSSPSGVFGSSGSDEQFF
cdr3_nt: TGTGCCAGCAGCTCCCCCTCGGGGGTTTTTGGGTCTAGCGGGAGTGATGAGCAGTTCTTC

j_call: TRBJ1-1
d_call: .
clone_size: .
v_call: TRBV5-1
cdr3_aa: CASSVGGATEAFF
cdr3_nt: TGCGCCAGCAGCGTAGGGGGTGCGACTGAAGCTTTCTTT

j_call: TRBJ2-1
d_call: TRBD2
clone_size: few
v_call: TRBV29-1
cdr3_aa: CSVVGTSGGRYNEQFF
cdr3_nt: TGCAGCGTTGTGGGGACTAGCGGGGGAAGGTACAATGAGCAGTTCTTC

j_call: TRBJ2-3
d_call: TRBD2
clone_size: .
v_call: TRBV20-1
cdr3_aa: CSAMGLAGVNTQYF
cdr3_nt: TGCAGTGCTATGGGACTAGCGGGGGTTAATACGCAGTATTTT

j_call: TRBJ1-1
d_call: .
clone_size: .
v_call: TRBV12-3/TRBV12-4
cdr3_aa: CASKNQDYTEAFF
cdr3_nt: TGTGCCAGCAAAAACCAGGACTACACTGAAGCTTTCTTT

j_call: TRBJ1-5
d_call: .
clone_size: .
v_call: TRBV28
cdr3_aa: CASNQPQHF
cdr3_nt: TGTGCCAGCAATCAGCCCCAGCATTTT

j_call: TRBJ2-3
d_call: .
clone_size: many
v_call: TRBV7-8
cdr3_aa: CASSLAGRQDTQYF
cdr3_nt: TGTGCCAGCAGCTTAGCGGGGAGACAAGATACGCAGTATTTT

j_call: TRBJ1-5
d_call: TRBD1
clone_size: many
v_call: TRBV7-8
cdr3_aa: CASSPHDRENQPQHF
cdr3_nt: TGTGCCAGCAGCCCCCACGACAGGGAAAATCAGCCCCAGCATTTT

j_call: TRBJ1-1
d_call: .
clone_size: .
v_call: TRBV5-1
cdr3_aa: CASSLTRSNTEAFF
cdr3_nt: TGCGCCAGCAGCTTGACCCGGTCGAACACTGAAGCTTTCTTT

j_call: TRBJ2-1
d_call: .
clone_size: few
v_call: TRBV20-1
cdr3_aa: CSARDRAGYNEQFF
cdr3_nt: TGCAGTGCTAGAGATCGCGCAGGCTACAATGAGCAGTTCTTC

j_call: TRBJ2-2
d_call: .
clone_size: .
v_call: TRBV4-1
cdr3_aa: CASSQDRSGHTGELFF
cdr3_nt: TGCGCCAGCAGCCAAGATCGTAGCGGACACACCGGGGAGCTGTTTTTT

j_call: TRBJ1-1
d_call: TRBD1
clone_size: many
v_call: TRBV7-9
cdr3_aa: CASSLGGTGGATEAFF
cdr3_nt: TGTGCCAGCAGCTTGGGGGGGACAGGGGGCGCGACTGAAGCTTTCTTT